The table lists the clone carrying this T cell receptor (beta chain) with a count of one. CDR1 and CDR2 (germline): SGHDT, YYEEEE. This CDR3 is built from 15 residues. Trimming removed 5 bases from V and 1 base from J, with 12 bases in between. This sample is part of a study of blood T cell dynamics during melanoma immunotherapy. TCRdb keeps only in-frame clones here, not all; method: immunoSEQ multiplex PCR. The repertoire includes 11,000 to 15,000 clones, under 90% of them detected once, and 5.5% to 7.5% sits in the top ten. Time point: pre-treatment baseline. Disease control meant complete response, partial response or stable disease at 12 weeks.

The chain has TRBV5-6 and TRBJ1-4; no reliable D call. This specimen was blood, taken from a patient treated with checkpoint blockade. This TCR came from a human donor with melanoma. As DNA, the CDR3 is TGTGCCAGCAGTGTACTGCGGGGAACTAATGAAAAACTGTTTTTT. Its translation is CASSVLRGTNEKLFF.